This T cell receptor (beta chain) was sequenced for a study of blood T cell repertoires in COVID-19. Study context: Donors in the United States, Italy and Spain gave samples during acute or convalescent COVID-19.

The germline V gene encodes CDR1 SEHNR and CDR2 FQNEAQ (reference sequence). This CDR3 spans 12 amino acids. V was trimmed by 6 bases and J by 13 bases, leaving 13 bases between them. Membership in each cohort depended on participant-reported clinical history. Study processing details: Nucleated cell number was recorded as an estimate derived from reference gene primer amplification. Profiled with immunoSEQ multiplex PCR; TCRdb holds only in-frame clones, not every one. The DNA gave D and trimming, while V, J and clone size come from that table. Of 100,000 to 150,000 clones in the sample, 86% were seen once.

This chain connects TRBV7-9 to TRBJ1-6, with D possibly TRBD1 on 5 matching bases. The source is a woman aged 45-60 years who had recovered from COVID-19. The material sequenced was PBMCs or T cells enriched from blood (not recorded which). The CDR3 DNA reads TGTGCCAGCAGAAACGCAGGGATCCCCCTCCACTTT. It translates to CASRNAGIPLHF.